The next 17 T cell receptor beta chains were all read from a single sample in a study of OX40 agonist ivuxolimab in advanced cancers. Data came from immunoSEQ multiplex PCR; TCRdb stores just in-frame clones and leaves some out. The sample has 60,000 to 75,000 clones, less than 95% seen once. Specimen: CD4+ or CD8+ T cells sorted from blood, collected in a trial of the OX40 agonist ivuxolimab. The receptors were gathered from an adult with an advanced solid tumor such as melanoma, head and neck, liver or kidney cancer.

The V call is TRBV4-1, the J call TRBJ1-1, with a possible D match to TRBD1 (5 bases). CDR1 is MGHRA, CDR2 YSYEKL, per germline. There are 12 residues in the CDR3. V was clipped by 1 base and J by 6 bases, with 6 bases between them. Written as DNA, the CDR3 is TGCGCCAGCAGCCAAGCGGGGCCTGAAGCTTTCTTT. It is translated as CASSQAGPEAFF.

V and J are TRBV11-2 and TRBJ2-3; 7 bases line up with TRBD1. This CDR3 comprises 15 residues. Looked up from germline, CDR1 is SGHAT and CDR2 is FQNNGV. Trimming at V came to 3 bases and at J to 5 bases, leaving 8 bases not matched to a gene. The CDR3 coding sequence is TGTGCCAGCAGCTTCGGGACAGTGGTGGGAGATACGCAGTATTTT. Protein: CASSFGTVVGDTQYF.

With respect to this clone: The same CDR3 can be traced to other DNA sequences in this sample. The J gene is TRBJ1-3, the V gene TRBV5-1; D is uncertain. The germline V and J ends were trimmed by 0 bases and 4 bases, with 8 bases remaining between them. This CDR3 is built from 14 residues. Per germline, CDR1 SGHRS and CDR2 YFSETQ. In DNA form, the CDR3 reads TGCGCCAGCAGCTTGGGGACTGCGGGAAACACCATATATTTT. It translates to CASSLGTAGNTIYF.

The chain combines TRBV1 with TRBJ1-1. TRBV1 is recorded as a pseudogene. The CDR3 is made up of 14 amino acids. The CDR3 sequence: CTSSQKGVRTEAFF. CDR3 in DNA: TGCACCAGCAGCCAAAAGGGAGTTAGGACTGAAGCTTTCTTT.

This clone was recorded once. This chain links TRBV6-5 with TRBJ1-4; 7 nucleotides align to TRBD1. Germline assignment: CDR1 MNHEY and CDR2 SVGAGI. With V trimmed by 6 bases and J by 1 base, 5 bases remained unmatched. The CDR3 extends over 15 amino acids. The CDR3 is CASRGGAGTNEKLFF. Here the CDR3 DNA reads TGTGCCAGCAGAGGGGGCGCAGGAACTAATGAAAAACTGTTTTTT.

V usage is TRBV27 and J usage is TRBJ1-2; D remains unclear. This CDR3 has 13 residues. V dropped 6 bases and J dropped 1 base, with 9 bases sitting between them. CDR1 MNHEY and CDR2 SMNVEV come from the germline V gene (reference sequence). The CDR3 sequence is CASSPTGNYGYTF. DNA for the CDR3: TGTGCCAGCAGCCCGACTGGTAACTATGGCTACACCTTC.

The J gene is TRBJ2-2, the V gene TRBV7-3; tentatively, D is TRBD2 (6 bases). V was cut by 3 bases and J by 0 bases, with 11 bases left in between. CDR1 and CDR2 (germline): SGHTA, FQGTGA. The CDR3 is made up of 16 amino acids. The CDR3 loop is CASSFTAGSNTGELFF. The CDR3 DNA reads as TGTGCCAGCAGCTTTACAGCGGGCTCGAACACCGGGGAGCTGTTTTTT.

The genes are TRBV7-3 and TRBJ2-7; TRBD1 aligns across 8 bases. This CDR3 has 15 amino acids. After removal of 1 base from V and 5 bases from J, the junction contained 7 bases not matched to a gene. Germline V gene sequence: CDR1 SGHTA, CDR2 FQGTGA. This CDR3 is CASSLSGRGRDEQYF. CDR3 DNA sequence: TGTGCCAGCAGCTTAAGTGGCAGGGGGCGCGACGAGCAGTACTTC.

The V gene is TRBV10-3, the J gene TRBJ2-7; 14 bases line up with TRBD2. The trim removed 7 bases at V and 5 bases at J, leaving 7 bases unmatched. CDR3 length equals 15 residues. CDR1 is ENHRY and CDR2 is SYGVKD in the germline V gene. The CDR3 here is CAITPGLAGDDEQYF. CDR3 in DNA: TGTGCCATCACCCCGGGACTAGCGGGAGACGACGAGCAGTACTTC.

This clone was observed a few times. The rearrangement links TRBV6-5 to TRBJ1-1; D not resolved. Trimming removed 9 bases from V and 4 bases from J, with 12 bases in between. CDR3 length: 12 residues. Germline CDR1 MNHEY, CDR2 SVGAGI. DNA for the CDR3: TGTGCCAGTTCTTCAGGTACCACTGAAGCTTTCTTT. It yields the protein CASSSGTTEAFF.

This chain connects TRBV27 to TRBJ2-3; the D gene is possibly TRBD2 (5 bases). The V and J ends lost 1 base and 0 bases respectively, with 20 bases between them. This CDR3 is 19 amino acids long. Germline V gene sequence: CDR1 MNHEY, CDR2 SMNVEV (reference sequence). CDR3: CASSLFPMRHIASTDTQYF. The CDR3 DNA is TGTGCCAGCAGTTTATTCCCGATGAGGCACATAGCGAGCACAGATACGCAGTATTTT.

The CDR3 sequence: CAWRVHGGGDGELFF. CDR3 nucleotides: TGTGCCTGGAGGGTACACGGGGGAGGGGACGGGGAGCTGTTTTTT. This chain uses TRBV30 with TRBJ2-2, with 7 bases matching TRBD2. The J segment lost 7 bases and the V segment lost 3 bases, leaving 11 bases of the junction unmatched. CDR3 length: 15 residues. From germline, CDR1 is GTSNPN and CDR2 SVGIG (reference sequence).

In nucleotides, the CDR3 is TGCGCCAGCAGCTTACAGGGAGGTGAGGACTATGGCTACACCTTC. This sequence encodes CASSLQGGEDYGYTF. The genes are TRBV5-1 and TRBJ1-2, with D perhaps TRBD1 (6 bases). V lost 2 bases and J lost 3, with 14 bases in between. Germline V CDR1 and CDR2: SGHRS, YFSETQ. The CDR3 sequence is 15 residues long. The full variable domain, in which reference TRBV5-1 and TRBJ1-2 provide the parts outside the CDR3, is KAGVTQTPRYLIKTRGQQVTLSCSPISGHRSVSWYQQTPGQGLQFLFEYFSETQRNKGNFPGRFSGRQFSNSRSEMNVSTLELGDSALYLCASSLQGGEDYGYTFGSGTRLTVV.

J is TRBJ2-1 and V is TRBV27; a weak D match, TRBD2 (5 bases). Germline CDR1 reads MNHEY; CDR2 reads SMNVEV (reference sequence). Trimming pared 2 bases from V and 0 bases from J, leaving 8 bases between. The length of the CDR3 is 15 residues. The CDR3 sequence: CASSLEGHSYNEQFF. The CDR3 DNA is TGTGCCAGCAGTTTAGAGGGTCACTCCTACAATGAGCAGTTCTTC.

This chain uses TRBV6-6 with TRBJ1-5; possibly TRBD1 for D (6 bases). Germline V gene sequence: CDR1 MNHNY, CDR2 SVGAGI (reference sequence). The CDR3 has 14 amino acids. Trimming removed 6 bases at V and 9 bases at J, with 18 bases between. DNA for the CDR3: TGTGCCAGCAGGGCCGGTCAGGGGAGTGGGCCCCAGCATTTT. It yields the protein CASRAGQGSGPQHF.

The table lists this clone with a count of one. V usage is TRBV9 and J usage is TRBJ2-7; possibly TRBD2 for D (6 bases). CDR1 is SGDLS, CDR2 YYNGEE, per germline. V gave up 4 bases and J gave up 4 bases, with 18 bases separating them. CDR3 length: 15 residues. The CDR3, as DNA: TGTGCCAGCAGCCCCCATTTAAAGCGGGCGTACGAGCAGTACTTC. It codes for CASSPHLKRAYEQYF.

V is TRBV27 and J is TRBJ1-1; D is perhaps TRBD1 (5 bases). The ends were cut back, 5 bases at V and 6 bases at J, with 22 bases in the middle. The CDR3 length is 16 residues. CDR1 MNHEY and CDR2 SMNVEV come from the germline V gene (reference sequence). The CDR3 DNA reads TGTGCCAGCAGTGAACCGGGACGAAGTCAAGGGGCTGAAGCTTTCTTT. It specifies CASSEPGRSQGAEAFF.